This entry features one T cell receptor beta chain sequence. These data are taken from a study of blood T cell repertoires in COVID-19. Across the study: The United States, Italy and Spain supplied acute and convalescent COVID-19 samples. From T cells, B-cell-depleted T cells, or PBMCs came the material, which was cDNA or gDNA.

This table comes from immunoSEQ multiplex PCR, and its TCRdb copy is limited to in-frame clones, with some not included. In the table there are about 35,000 clones, approximately 90% of which are singletons. Germline CDR1 reads SGHTA; CDR2 reads FQGNSA. The CDR3 totals 15 residues. Between the trimmed V and J ends, which lost 5 bases and 3 bases, there was a span of 16 bases. The chain has TRBV7-2 and TRBJ1-2, with a tentative D call TRBD1 (6 bases). Sequencing was carried out using peripheral blood. The clonotype was recovered from a man aged 45-65 years with active COVID-19. CDR3 in DNA: TGTGCCAGCAGCCATCGACAGGTTAGGGACTATGGCTACACCTTC. This sequence encodes CASSHRQVRDYGYTF.